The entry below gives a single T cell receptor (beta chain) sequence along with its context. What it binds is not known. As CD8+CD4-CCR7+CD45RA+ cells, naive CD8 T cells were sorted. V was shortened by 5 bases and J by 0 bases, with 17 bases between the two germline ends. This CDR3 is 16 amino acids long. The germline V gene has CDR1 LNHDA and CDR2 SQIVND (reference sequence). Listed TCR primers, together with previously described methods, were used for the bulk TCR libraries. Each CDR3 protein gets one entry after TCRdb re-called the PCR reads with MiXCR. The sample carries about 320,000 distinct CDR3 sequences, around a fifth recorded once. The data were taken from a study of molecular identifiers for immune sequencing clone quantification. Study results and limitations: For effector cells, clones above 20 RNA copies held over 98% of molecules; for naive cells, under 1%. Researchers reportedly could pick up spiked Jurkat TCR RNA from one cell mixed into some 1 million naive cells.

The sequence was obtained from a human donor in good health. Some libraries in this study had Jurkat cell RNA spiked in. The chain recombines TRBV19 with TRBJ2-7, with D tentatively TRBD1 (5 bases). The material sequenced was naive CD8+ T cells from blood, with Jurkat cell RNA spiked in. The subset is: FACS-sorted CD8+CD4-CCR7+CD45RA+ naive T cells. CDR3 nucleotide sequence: TGTGCCAGTAGTGCCGAAAGGGGTCCGGCCTCCTACGAGCAGTACTTC. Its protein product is CASSAERGPASYEQYF.